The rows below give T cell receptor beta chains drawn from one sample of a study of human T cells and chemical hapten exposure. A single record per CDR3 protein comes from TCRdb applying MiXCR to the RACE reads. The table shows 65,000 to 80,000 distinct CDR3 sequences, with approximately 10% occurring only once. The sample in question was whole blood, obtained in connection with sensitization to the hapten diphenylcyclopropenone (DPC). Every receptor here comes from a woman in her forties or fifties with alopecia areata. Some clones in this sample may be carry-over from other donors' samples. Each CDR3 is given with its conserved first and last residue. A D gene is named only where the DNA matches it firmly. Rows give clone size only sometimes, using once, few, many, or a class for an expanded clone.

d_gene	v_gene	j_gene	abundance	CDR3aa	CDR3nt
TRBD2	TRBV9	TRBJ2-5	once	CASSVISSGRETQYF	TGTGCCAGCAGCGTAATCTCTAGCGGGAGGGAGACCCAGTACTTC
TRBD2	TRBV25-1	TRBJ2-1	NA	CASTPPGVAGTNNEQFF	TGTGCCAGCACCCCGCCGGGGGTAGCGGGAACAAACAATGAGCAGTTCTTC
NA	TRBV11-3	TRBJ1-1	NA	CASAPYMNTEAFF	TGTGCCAGCGCACCCTACATGAACACTGAAGCTTTCTTT
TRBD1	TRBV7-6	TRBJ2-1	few	CASRGQASYNEQFF	TGTGCCAGCAGGGGACAGGCTTCCTACAATGAGCAGTTCTTC
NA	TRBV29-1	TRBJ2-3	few	CSVIPEVRGTDTQYF	TGCAGCGTTATCCCGGAAGTCCGCGGCACAGATACGCAGTATTTT
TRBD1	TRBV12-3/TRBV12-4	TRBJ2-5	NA	CASSYGQGRVETQYF	TGTGCCAGCAGTTATGGACAGGGGAGAGTTGAGACCCAGTACTTC
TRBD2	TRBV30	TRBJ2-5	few	CAWSAGTSGRHQETQYF	TGTGCCTGGAGCGCCGGGACTAGCGGGAGGCACCAAGAGACCCAGTACTTC
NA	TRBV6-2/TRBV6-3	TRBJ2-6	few	CASSYAQGLGANVLTF	TGTGCCAGCAGTTATGCTCAGGGGCTTGGGGCCAACGTCCTGACTTTC
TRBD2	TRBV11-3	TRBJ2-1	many	CASSLPTSGRSYNEQFF	TGTGCCAGCAGCCTCCCGACTAGCGGAAGATCATACAATGAGCAGTTCTTC
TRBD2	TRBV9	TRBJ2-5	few	CASSVAGGERQETQYF	TGTGCCAGCAGCGTAGCTGGGGGGGAGCGGCAAGAGACCCAGTACTTC
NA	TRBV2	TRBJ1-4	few	CASREGSIAKNEKLFF	TGTGCCAGCAGGGAGGGAAGTATAGCCAAGAATGAAAAACTGTTTTTT
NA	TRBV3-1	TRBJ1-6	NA	CASSPLQGYNSPLHF	TGTGCCAGCAGCCCCCTACAGGGTTATAATTCACCCCTCCACTTT
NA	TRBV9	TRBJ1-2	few	CASSPVTANYGYTF	TGTGCCAGCAGCCCAGTTACAGCTAACTATGGCTACACCTTC
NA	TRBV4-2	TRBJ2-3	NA	CASSQVLGPSVGTDTQYF	TGTGCCAGCAGCCAAGTGTTAGGGCCCTCCGTAGGCACAGATACGCAGTATTTT
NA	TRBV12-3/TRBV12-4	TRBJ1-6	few	CASSRTESYNSPLHF	TGTGCCAGCAGTCGGACAGAAAGTTATAATTCACCCCTCCACTTT
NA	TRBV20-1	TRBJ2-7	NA	CSARDEPYEQYF	TGCAGTGCTAGAGATGAACCATACGAGCAGTACTTC
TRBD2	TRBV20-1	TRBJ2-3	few	CSAPRRSGATDTQYF	TGCAGTGCCCCTAGGCGTAGCGGGGCCACAGATACGCAGTATTTT
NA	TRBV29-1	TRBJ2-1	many	CSATGVEQFF	TGCAGCGCGACGGGGGTTGAGCAGTTCTTC
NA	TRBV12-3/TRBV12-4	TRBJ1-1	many	CASSVGGASAEAFF	TGTGCCAGCAGTGTTGGGGGGGCGAGCGCTGAAGCTTTCTTT
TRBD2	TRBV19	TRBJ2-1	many	CASSVTASSGGRNEQFF	TGTGCCAGTAGTGTCACGGCCTCTAGCGGGGGGCGCAATGAGCAGTTCTTC
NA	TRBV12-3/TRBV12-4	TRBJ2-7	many	CASSWTNREYEQYF	TGTGCCAGCAGTTGGACTAATAGGGAGTACGAGCAGTACTTC
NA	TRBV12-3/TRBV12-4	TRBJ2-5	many	CASSSPGGRLQETQYF	TGTGCCAGCAGTTCTCCCGGAGGGAGGCTCCAAGAGACCCAGTACTTC
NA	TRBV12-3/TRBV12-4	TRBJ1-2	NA	CAHGERGYGYTF	TGTGCCCATGGGGAACGAGGCTATGGCTACACCTTC
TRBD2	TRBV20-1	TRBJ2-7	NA	CSAIREGLGYEQYF	TGCAGTGCTATTCGGGAGGGCCTGGGCTACGAGCAGTACTTC
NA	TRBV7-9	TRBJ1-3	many	CASSQGSLSGNTIYF	TGTGCCAGCAGCCAGGGCAGCCTCTCTGGAAACACCATATATTTT
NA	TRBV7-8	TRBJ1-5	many	CASSLGRGNQPQHF	TGTGCCAGCAGCTTAGGTCGGGGGAATCAGCCCCAGCATTTT
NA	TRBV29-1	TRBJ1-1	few	CSVETGTSAFF	TGCAGCGTTGAGACCGGGACGTCAGCTTTCTTT
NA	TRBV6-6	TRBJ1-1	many	CASSTAGSNTEAFF	TGTGCCAGCAGTACAGCAGGGTCGAACACTGAAGCTTTCTTT
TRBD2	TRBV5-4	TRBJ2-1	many	CASSLELAENNEQFF	TGTGCCAGCAGCTTGGAACTAGCGGAGAACAATGAGCAGTTCTTC
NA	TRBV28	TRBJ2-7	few	CASRDWAFHYF	TGTGCCAGCAGGGATTGGGCGTTTCACTACTTC
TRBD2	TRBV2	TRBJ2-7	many	CASSWTSTGEQYF	TGTGCCAGCAGTTGGACTAGCACAGGAGAGCAGTACTTC
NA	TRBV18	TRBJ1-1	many	CASSPRGGNTEAFF	TGTGCCAGCTCACCACGGGGAGGAAACACTGAAGCTTTCTTT